These 19 T cell receptor beta chains share one sample of origin, sequenced in a study of T cell changes during pregnancy in multiple sclerosis. Assay used: immunoSEQ multiplex PCR; TCRdb lists only in-frame clones, some missing. The table has around 69,000 clones, around 92% seen once; the top ten hold approximately 2.2%. This specimen was peripheral blood, taken in the first trimester of pregnancy. These TCRs come from a female donor with multiple sclerosis, enrolled in a pregnancy study.

The rearrangement uses TRBV5-6 and TRBJ2-1; D is unresolved. Germline CDR1 reads SGHDT; CDR2 reads YYEEEE. The CDR3 spans 15 residues. V lost 1 base and J 0 bases, leaving 8 bases between the germline ends. CDR3: CASSLFSGSYNEQFF. CDR3 coding DNA: TGTGCCAGCAGCTTGTTTTCAGGCTCCTACAATGAGCAGTTCTTC.

This clone was seen just once. The rearrangement links TRBV5-6 to TRBJ2-7, with 11 positions matching TRBD2. This CDR3 comprises 16 residues. V shed 2 bases and J 2 bases; nucleotides not matched to a gene: 6. Germline loops: CDR1 SGHDT, CDR2 YYEEEE. This chain's CDR3 is CASSFRTSGRTYEQYF. The CDR3 DNA reads TGTGCCAGCAGCTTCCGGACTAGCGGGCGAACCTACGAGCAGTACTTC.

This clone was observed once. The chain joins TRBV28 to TRBJ1-4; a weak D match, TRBD1 (5 bases). V dropped 4 bases and J dropped 7 bases, with 22 bases sitting between them. The CDR3 runs 17 residues. Germline V lookup: CDR1 MDHEN, CDR2 SYDVKM. In DNA form, the CDR3 reads TGTGCCAGCAGTTCTCTCCCCTCAGGGCAGGGAGGTGAAAAACTGTTTTTT. Translation: CASSSLPSGQGGEKLFF.

As for this clone: At one boundary the junction diverges from the germline segment, which might be a read error. CDR3 nucleotide sequence: TGTGCCAGCAGATTATCTCTTTTAGCCAACTATGGCTACACCTTC. Amino acids: CASRLSLLANYGYTF. The gene calls are TRBV28 and TRBJ1-2; no definite D call. The CDR3 is made up of 15 amino acids. The V gene's germline CDR1 is MDHEN and CDR2 SYDVKM.

V is TRBV12-1 and J is TRBJ2-1; TRBD1, the table's D call, was not compared with the DNA. TRBV12-1 is a recognized pseudogene. The CDR3 covers 18 residues. CDR3 sequence (DNA): TGTGCCAGATCCTCCGGAGTTAGGGGGTATGAATCCTACAATGAGCAGTTCTTC. This codes for CARSSGVRGYESYNEQFF.

This chain joins TRBV18 and TRBJ1-4, with D tentatively TRBD1 (5 bases). Per the germline V gene, CDR1 is KGHSH and CDR2 is LQKENI. The CDR3 runs to 16 residues. Trimming removed 2 bases from V and 2 bases from J, with 12 bases in between. CDR3 in amino acids: CASSPNSGATNEKLFF. Here the CDR3 DNA reads TGTGCCAGCTCACCAAACAGCGGGGCCACTAATGAAAAACTGTTTTTT. The entire variable domain, with the rest obtained from reference TRBV18 and TRBJ1-4, is as follows: NAGVMQNPRHLVRRRGQEARLRCSPMKGHSHVYWYRQLPEEGLKFMVYLQKENIIDESGMPKERFSAEFPKEGPSILRIQQVVRGDSAAYFCASSPNSGATNEKLFFGSGTQLSVL.

The chain uses TRBV5-1 and TRBJ2-1; no clear D gene. The CDR3 is 11 amino acids. V was cut by 2 bases and J by 7 bases, with 4 bases left in between. CDR1 is SGHRS and CDR2 is YFSETQ in the germline V gene. CDR3 nucleotide sequence: TGCGCCAGCAGCTTAGCAAATGAGCAGTTCTTC. It codes for CASSLANEQFF.

This clone was seen once. The rearrangement uses TRBV28 and TRBJ1-5, with no clear D. Germline loops: CDR1 MDHEN, CDR2 SYDVKM. Trimming left V 1 base short and J 2 bases short, with 12 bases between. CDR3 size: 16 residues. CDR3 DNA sequence: TGTGCCAGCAGTTTATTCCGGGAACTATGCAATCAGCCCCAGCATTTT. This encodes CASSLFRELCNQPQHF. Complete variable domain (other parts from reference TRBV28 and TRBJ1-5): DVKVTQSSRYLVKRTGEKVFLECVQDMDHENMFWYRQDPGLGLRLIYFSYDVKMKEKGDIPEGYSVSREKKERFSLILESASTNQTSMYLCASSLFRELCNQPQHFGDGTRLSIL.

The rearrangement joins TRBV7-2 to TRBJ2-7; D possibly corresponds to TRBD2 (5 bases). The CDR3 covers 13 residues. Trimming cost V 1 base and J 5 bases, with 9 bases left between them. The germline CDR1 and CDR2 sequences are SGHTA and FQGNSA. The CDR3 sequence is CASSLVTGNEQYF. The CDR3 DNA reads as TGTGCCAGCAGCTTAGTAACCGGGAACGAGCAGTACTTC.

The chain combines TRBV5-4 with TRBJ1-4; D is ambiguous. Germline V CDR1 and CDR2: SGHNT, YYREEE (reference sequence). The CDR3 has 15 residues. Trimming removed 3 bases from V and 5 bases from J, with 14 bases in between. The CDR3 sequence: CASSSSFGRNEKLFF. CDR3 DNA sequence: TGTGCCAGCAGCTCCTCGTTTGGGAGGAATGAAAAACTGTTTTTT. Supplemented by reference TRBV5-4 and TRBJ1-4, the full variable domain reads ETGVTQSPTHLIKTRGQQVTLRCSSQSGHNTVSWYQQALGQGPQFIFQYYREEENGRGNFPPRFSGLQFPNYSSELNVNALELDDSALYLCASSSSFGRNEKLFFGSGTQLSVL.

The J gene is TRBJ1-5, the V gene TRBV18; D perhaps matches TRBD1 (5 bases). V lost 3 bases and J 4 bases, leaving 7 bases between the germline ends. Germline loops: CDR1 KGHSH, CDR2 LQKENI. This CDR3 region has 13 residues. CDR3 coding DNA: TGTGCCAGCTCACCCCAGGGAAATCAGCCCCAGCATTTT. Its protein product is CASSPQGNQPQHF.

The chain has TRBV7-2 and TRBJ2-1, with D perhaps TRBD2 (5 bases). The CDR3 loop spans 19 amino acids. Germline-derived CDR1 and CDR2 are SGHTA and FQGNSA. The ends were cut back, 1 base at V and 5 bases at J, with 24 bases in the middle. The DNA of the CDR3 is TGTGCCAGCAGCTTAGTAGCCCCAGAGTACGGCGGGCCCGACAATGAGCAGTTCTTC. This translates into CASSLVAPEYGGPDNEQFF.

This clone showed up just once. V usage is TRBV28 and J usage is TRBJ2-1; 8 nucleotides match TRBD2. CDR1 and CDR2 (germline): MDHEN, SYDVKM. V shed 1 base, J shed 9 bases, and the junction held 14 bases outside the gene matches. The CDR3 sequence is 17 residues long. CDR3: CASSLFGTRTQQGEQFF. CDR3 bases: TGTGCCAGCAGTTTATTCGGGACTAGGACCCAGCAAGGTGAGCAGTTCTTC.

This chain links TRBV29-1 with TRBJ2-3; weak D call: TRBD1 (5 bases). With 3 bases removed from V and 5 bases from J, the gap between germline ends came to 9 bases. Per germline, CDR1 SQVTM and CDR2 ANQGSEA. The CDR3 sequence is 12 residues long. The CDR3 region is CSVDQGIDTQYF. For the CDR3, the DNA is TGCAGCGTTGACCAGGGTATAGATACGCAGTATTTT.

The chain employs TRBV18 and TRBJ1-1; no clear D. The V gene's germline CDR1 is KGHSH and CDR2 LQKENI. V was shortened by 2 bases and J by 3 bases, with 7 bases between the two germline ends. CDR3 size: 13 residues. CDR3 coding DNA: TGTGCCAGCTCACCAGCGTCGGACACTGAAGCTTTCTTT. It yields the protein CASSPASDTEAFF. Complete variable domain (other parts from reference TRBV18 and TRBJ1-1): NAGVMQNPRHLVRRRGQEARLRCSPMKGHSHVYWYRQLPEEGLKFMVYLQKENIIDESGMPKERFSAEFPKEGPSILRIQQVVRGDSAAYFCASSPASDTEAFFGQGTRLTVV.

The V gene is TRBV13, the J gene TRBJ2-5; 8 bases map to TRBD1. CDR1 PRHDT and CDR2 FYEKMQ come from the germline V gene (reference sequence). The CDR3 is made up of 14 amino acids. V shed 2 bases, J shed 4 bases, and the junction held 3 bases outside the gene matches. CDR3 region: CASSLRGQGETQYF. CDR3 sequence (DNA): TGTGCCAGCAGCTTACGCGGACAGGGAGAGACCCAGTACTTC.

This chain connects TRBV11-1 to TRBJ2-3; TRBD1 agrees at 7 bases. The CDR3 runs 12 residues. V was pared by 6 bases and J by 6 bases, with 3 bases of the junction left unmatched. Per the germline V gene, CDR1 is SGHAT and CDR2 is FQDESV (reference sequence). The CDR3 DNA reads TGTGCCAGCAGAAAGACAGGGGATACGCAGTATTTT. Amino acid sequence: CASRKTGDTQYF.

V usage is TRBV30 and J usage is TRBJ1-5; D is unresolved. V gave up 0 bases and J gave up 0 bases, with 9 bases separating them. CDR1 and CDR2 (germline): GTSNPN, SVGIG (reference sequence). The CDR3 covers 15 residues. In DNA, the CDR3 is TGTGCCTGGAGTGTAGACTCCAATAGCAATCAGCCCCAGCATTTT. Translation: CAWSVDSNSNQPQHF.

The chain carries TRBV5-1 and TRBJ2-1; 9 nucleotides agree with TRBD2. This CDR3 is 15 amino acids long. With 4 bases clipped from V and 10 bases from J, the junction kept 12 bases outside the gene matches. Germline CDR1 SGHRS, CDR2 YFSETQ. The DNA for the CDR3 is TGCGCCAGCAGCCCGGGACTAGCCCCGGCAGGAGAGCAGTTCTTC. Amino acid sequence: CASSPGLAPAGEQFF.